The 4 T cell receptor beta chains below come from one sample, sequenced in a study of shared clonotypes between healthy human individuals. TCRdb's copy holds only in-frame clones and misses some; the assay was immunoSEQ multiplex PCR. The sample holds a few million clones, 85% to 95% seen once. Source material: naive CD4+ T cells sorted from blood. The subset: CD45RA+ positively selected. The source of these receptors is a young man in good health.

The CDR3 DNA follows: TGTGCCATCAGTGATACACTCATGAACACTGAAGCTTTCTTT. This codes for CAISDTLMNTEAFF. The V gene is TRBV10-3, the J gene TRBJ1-1; D unclear. V was pared by 3 bases and J by 0 bases, with 8 bases between. Germline CDR1 is ENHRY and CDR2 is SYGVKD. The CDR3 totals 14 residues.

V is TRBV4-3 and J is TRBJ1-6; TRBD1 matches at 8 bases. Trimming cost V 0 bases and J 1 base; bases outside gene matches: 2. The CDR3 totals 17 residues. Germline CDR1 reads LGHNA; CDR2 reads YSLEER. The CDR3 region is CASSQETGGSYNSPLHF. As DNA, the CDR3 is TGCGCCAGCAGCCAAGAAACAGGGGGATCCTATAATTCACCCCTCCACTTT.

The gene calls are TRBV9 and TRBJ2-3; TRBD2 matches at 9 bases. The CDR3 covers 17 residues. J lost 2 bases, V lost 4 bases, and 11 bases had no gene match. In germline, CDR1 is SGDLS, CDR2 YYNGEE. The CDR3 nucleotides read TGTGCCAGCAGCCCCTCGTCTGGCGGGGGGGCCACAGATACGCAGTATTTT. It codes for CASSPSSGGGATDTQYF.

This clone has a single count. The chain couples TRBV28 to TRBJ1-5; tentatively, D is TRBD1 (6 bases). V gave up 9 bases and J gave up 5 bases, with 11 bases separating them. The CDR3 runs to 12 residues. Germline V gene data show CDR1 as MDHEN and CDR2 as SYDVKM. In nucleotides, the CDR3 is TGTGCCAGTACAGGGTCAGATCAGCCCCAGCATTTT. Its translation: CASTGSDQPQHF. Together with reference TRBV28 and TRBJ1-5, the CDR3 gives the full variable domain: DVKVTQSSRYLVKRTGEKVFLECVQDMDHENMFWYRQDPGLGLRLIYFSYDVKMKEKGDIPEGYSVSREKKERFSLILESASTNQTSMYLCASTGSDQPQHFGDGTRLSIL.